These 12 T cell receptor beta chains were all obtained from the same sample, sequenced in a study of CD8 T cells in Susac syndrome. The authors reverse transcribed about 0.5 to 1 ug RNA with random hexamers. One entry per CDR3 protein, called by TCRdb with MiXCR from the immunoSEQ multiplex PCR reads. This table holds over 150,000 distinct CDR3 sequences, approximately 93% found once. The sample comprised CD4+ T cells from PBMCs. The receptors stem from a human donor with multiple sclerosis.

The genes are TRBV7-2 and TRBJ1-2; possibly TRBD1 for D (5 bases). Trimming cost V 4 bases and J 7 bases, with 10 bases left between them. Germline V lookup: CDR1 SGHTA, CDR2 FQGNSA. This CDR3 is built from 12 residues. CDR3 sequence (DNA): TGTGCCAGCAGCTCCCCTGGGGGTGGCTACACCTTC. Translated: CASSSPGGGYTF.

J is TRBJ2-7 and V is TRBV20-1; 10 positions match TRBD2. Germline CDR1 reads DFQATT; CDR2 reads SNEGSKA (reference sequence). This CDR3 region has 15 residues. With 0 bases clipped from V and 1 base from J, the junction kept 3 bases outside the gene matches. CDR3 protein: CSARDPSGGSYEQYF. The CDR3 DNA reads as TGCAGTGCTAGAGACCCTAGCGGGGGATCCTACGAGCAGTACTTC.

The chain links TRBV6-2 or TRBV6-3 to TRBJ1-5, with D maybe TRBD1 (5 bases). V shed 6 bases and J shed 2 bases, with 14 bases lying between them. CDR1 and CDR2 from the germline V gene are MNHEY and SVGEGT. The CDR3 runs to 15 residues. The CDR3 nucleotides read TGTGCCAGCAGGGGGGAAGGGGCTGGCAATCAGCCCCAGCATTTT. It translates to CASRGEGAGNQPQHF.

The V call is TRBV27, the J call TRBJ2-7; 10 bases fit TRBD1. V was clipped by 3 bases and J by 5 bases; unmatched bases: 10. There are 16 residues in the CDR3. Germline V lookup: CDR1 MNHEY, CDR2 SMNVEV (reference sequence). The CDR3 reads CASSFSPRDRGHEQYF. CDR3 DNA: TGTGCCAGCAGTTTCTCTCCCCGGGACAGGGGCCACGAGCAGTACTTC.

This chain connects TRBV20-1 to TRBJ2-7; the D gene could be TRBD1 or TRBD2 (5 bases each). V shed 2 bases and J shed 7 bases, with 18 bases lying between them. The CDR3 consists of 14 residues. Germline CDR1 DFQATT, CDR2 SNEGSKA (reference sequence). The CDR3 spells CSARPSNGWGEQYF. The CDR3 bases are TGCAGTGCTAGACCTTCGAACGGATGGGGGGAGCAGTACTTC.

The chain recombines TRBV11-2 with TRBJ2-5; no definite D call. V was cut by 2 bases and J by 1 base, with 8 bases left in between. CDR3 length equals 14 residues. Germline-derived CDR1 and CDR2 are SGHAT and FQNNGV. CDR3 loop: CASSLRAGQETQYF. CDR3 DNA: TGTGCCAGCAGCTTAAGGGCTGGCCAAGAGACCCAGTACTTC.

The chain is built from TRBV2 and TRBJ2-5; TRBD1 matches at 7 bases. CDR3 length: 13 amino acids. V lost 10 bases, J lost 5 bases, and 10 bases stayed unmatched. Per germline, CDR1 SNHLY and CDR2 FYNNEI. CDR3 in DNA: TGTGCCACCTGTGAGGGCAGGGGGGAGACCCAGTACTTC. It specifies CATCEGRGETQYF.

The gene calls are TRBV5-4 and TRBJ1-1, with unresolved D. The V and J ends lost 6 bases and 5 bases respectively, with 11 bases between them. Germline CDR1 reads SGHNT; CDR2 reads YYREEE (reference sequence). The CDR3 contains 12 residues. The CDR3 reads CASTWGGTEAFF. Here the CDR3 DNA reads TGTGCCAGCACCTGGGGTGGAACTGAAGCTTTCTTT.

The gene calls are TRBV30 and TRBJ1-5, with TRBD1 identical over 7 bases. Looked up from germline, CDR1 is GTSNPN and CDR2 is SVGIG (reference sequence). The trim removed 3 bases at V and 0 bases at J, leaving 8 bases unmatched. The CDR3 contains 16 residues. CDR3 loop: CAWSAQGKYSNQPQHF. Written as DNA, the CDR3 is TGTGCCTGGAGCGCACAGGGGAAGTATAGCAATCAGCCCCAGCATTTT.

This rearrangement joins TRBV6-1 to TRBJ2-5; 7 bases line up with TRBD2. Germline V lookup: CDR1 MNHNS, CDR2 SASEGT. The CDR3 is made up of 17 amino acids. V dropped 1 base and J dropped 4; count of bases not matched to a gene: 12. The CDR3 sequence is CASSEVGGSGDRETQYF. DNA for the CDR3: TGTGCCAGCAGTGAAGTCGGTGGGAGCGGGGATAGAGAGACCCAGTACTTC.

The gene calls are TRBV19 and TRBJ1-1; possible D gene TRBD1, 6 bases. CDR3 length: 13 residues. Germline V gene sequence: CDR1 LNHDA, CDR2 SQIVND (reference sequence). V lost 4 bases, J lost 3 bases, and 9 bases lay in between. CDR3 residues: CASSSNRDTEAFF. As DNA, the CDR3 is TGTGCCAGTAGTAGTAACAGGGACACTGAAGCTTTCTTT.

The chain joins TRBV28 to TRBJ2-2, with D possibly matching TRBD1 (5 bases). V was pared by 1 base and J by 3 bases, with 12 bases between. The CDR3 has 16 amino acids. The germline V gene encodes CDR1 MDHEN and CDR2 SYDVKM. CDR3: CASSLFPGSDTGELFF. For the CDR3, the DNA is TGTGCCAGCAGTTTATTCCCAGGGTCGGACACCGGGGAGCTGTTTTTT.